The present TCR beta chain was sequenced within a study of blood T cells in healthy people across ages. Study findings and constraints: Age brought a roughly linear fall in TCR beta diversity measured per million T cells. Strongly correlated with naive T cell percentage was TCR beta diversity.

This clonotype showed up just a few times. Its antigen remains unknown. The CDR3 runs to 15 residues. Germline CDR1 SGHDT, CDR2 YYEEEE. The V end lost 7 bases, the J end lost 6 bases, and 19 bases lay between the germline ends. A second PCR of roughly 7 to 11 cycles used a sample-barcoded 5' primer and a J-beta primer mix. One entry per CDR3 protein results from TCRdb running MiXCR on the 5' RACE reads. The sample yields 1.5 million to 2 million distinct CDR3 sequences, about 39% seen once. Per sample, a minimum of 6 million PBMCs were isolated. This clonotype originated in a human donor in good health. Input material: blood. The rearrangement links TRBV5-6 to TRBJ2-2; D unclear. CDR3 in amino acids: CASSLLSLGSGELFF. CDR3 bases: TGTGCCAGCTCACTCTTGTCCTTAGGTTCCGGGGAGCTGTTTTTT.